This entry is about one TCR beta chain. Antigen unknown. The CDR3 extends over 16 amino acids. Germline loops: CDR1 SGDLS, CDR2 YYNGEE. V lost 4 bases to trimming and J lost 7 bases; unmatched junction nucleotides: 7. The treatment denotes: 19 received Ad26.COV2.S at low or high dose, single or two shots; 5 received placebo; per-sample allocation not given. Sampling was done on day 63 after the first vaccine or placebo injection. This sample was included in a study of Ad26.COV2.S vaccination and SARS-CoV-2 variants. Findings of the study overall: Spike-specific responses of CD8+ and CD4+ T cells were reported to display substantial breadth after vaccination.

Data came from immunoSEQ multiplex PCR; TCRdb stores just in-frame clones and leaves some out. The table records roughly 400,000 clones, approximately 90% of them present only once. The source is a person aged 18-60 years who received the Ad26.COV2.S COVID-19 vaccine or a placebo. This chain links TRBV9 with TRBJ2-2; TRBD2 aligns across 13 bases. Specimen: peripheral blood, collected in a trial of Ad26.COV2.S vaccine versus placebo. The CDR3 sequence: CASSLGLAGVNGELFF. CDR3 in DNA: TGTGCCAGCAGCCTCGGACTAGCGGGAGTGAACGGGGAGCTGTTTTTT.